This T cell receptor (beta chain) emerged from a study of blood T cell repertoires in COVID-19. Authors' analysis steps: Amplified reference gene primers provided the basis for estimating nucleated cell counts. Method: immunoSEQ multiplex PCR; TCRdb's copy keeps in-frame clones and lacks some. The V and J calls and clone size were taken over from that table, and D and trimming were inferred from the DNA. The repertoire has 150,000 to 160,000 clones, more than 80% of them found once; the top ten carry more than 14%. The CDR3 runs 14 residues. Germline assignment: CDR1 SGHTA and CDR2 FQGTGA. V was trimmed by 5 bases and J by 5 bases, leaving 15 bases between them.

The sequence was collected from a woman in her 40s with acute or convalescent COVID-19. The gene calls are TRBV7-3 and TRBJ1-1; TRBD1 is a possible D gene (5 bases). Sequenced material: peripheral blood. CDR3 protein: CASSPNGEGTEAFF. CDR3 bases: TGTGCCAGCAGCCCCAACGGGGAGGGGACTGAAGCTTTCTTT. Drawing the rest from reference TRBV7-3 and TRBJ1-1, the complete variable domain is GAGVSQTPSNKVTEKGKYVELRCDPISGHTALYWYRQSLGQGPEFLIYFQGTGAADDSGLPNDRFFAVRPEGSVSTLKIQRTERGDSAVYLCASSPNGEGTEAFFGQGTRLTVV.